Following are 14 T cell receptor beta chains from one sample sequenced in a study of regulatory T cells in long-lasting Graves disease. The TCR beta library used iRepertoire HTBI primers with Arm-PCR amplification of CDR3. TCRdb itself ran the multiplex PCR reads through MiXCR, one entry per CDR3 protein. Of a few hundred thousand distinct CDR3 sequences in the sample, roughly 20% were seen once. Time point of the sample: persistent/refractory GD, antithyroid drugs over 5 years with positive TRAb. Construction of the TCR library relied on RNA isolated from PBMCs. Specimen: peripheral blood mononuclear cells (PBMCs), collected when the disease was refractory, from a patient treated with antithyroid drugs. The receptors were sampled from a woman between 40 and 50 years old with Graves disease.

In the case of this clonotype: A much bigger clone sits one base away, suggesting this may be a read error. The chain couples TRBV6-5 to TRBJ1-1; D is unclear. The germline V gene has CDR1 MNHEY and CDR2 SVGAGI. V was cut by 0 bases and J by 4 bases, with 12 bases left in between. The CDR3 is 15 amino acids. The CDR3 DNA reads TGTGCCAGCAGTTACTCGGTCCGTCTAGGCACTGAAGCTTTCTTT. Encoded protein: CASSYSVRLGTEAFF.

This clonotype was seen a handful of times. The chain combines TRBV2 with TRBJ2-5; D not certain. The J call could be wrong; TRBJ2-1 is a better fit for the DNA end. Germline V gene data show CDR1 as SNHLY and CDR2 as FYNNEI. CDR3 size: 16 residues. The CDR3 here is CASSEELSWLGNEQFF. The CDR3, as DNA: TGTGCCAGCAGTGAGGAATTATCGTGGCTTGGCAATGAGCAGTTCTTC.

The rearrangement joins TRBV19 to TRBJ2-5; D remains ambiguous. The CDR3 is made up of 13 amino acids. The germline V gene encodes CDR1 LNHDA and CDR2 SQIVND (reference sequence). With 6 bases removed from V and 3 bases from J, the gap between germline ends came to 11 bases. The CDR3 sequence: CASRLAGKETQYF. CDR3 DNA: TGTGCCAGTAGGTTGGCTGGGAAAGAGACCCAGTACTTC.

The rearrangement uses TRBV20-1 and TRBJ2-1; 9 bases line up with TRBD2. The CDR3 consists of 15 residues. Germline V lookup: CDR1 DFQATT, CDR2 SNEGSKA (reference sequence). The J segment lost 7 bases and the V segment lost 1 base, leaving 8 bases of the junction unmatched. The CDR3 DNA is TGCAGTGCTAGAGCGGCAGATAGCGGGAGTAATGAGCAGTTCTTC. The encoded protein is CSARAADSGSNEQFF.

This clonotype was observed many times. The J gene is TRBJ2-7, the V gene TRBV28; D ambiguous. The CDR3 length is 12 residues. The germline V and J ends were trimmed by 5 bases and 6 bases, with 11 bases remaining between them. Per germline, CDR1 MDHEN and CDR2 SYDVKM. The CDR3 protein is CASSPPHGEQYF. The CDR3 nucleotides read TGTGCCAGCAGTCCCCCCCACGGCGAGCAGTACTTC.

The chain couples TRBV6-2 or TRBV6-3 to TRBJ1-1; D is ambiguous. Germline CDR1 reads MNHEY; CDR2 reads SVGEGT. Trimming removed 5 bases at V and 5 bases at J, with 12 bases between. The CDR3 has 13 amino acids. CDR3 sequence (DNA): TGTGCCAGCAGTACCCAGATCCAGACTGAAGCTTTCTTT. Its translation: CASSTQIQTEAFF.

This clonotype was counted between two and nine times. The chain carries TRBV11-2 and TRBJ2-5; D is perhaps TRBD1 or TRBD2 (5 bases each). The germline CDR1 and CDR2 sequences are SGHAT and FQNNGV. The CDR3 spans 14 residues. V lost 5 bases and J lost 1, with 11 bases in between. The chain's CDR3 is CASSLLDSQETQYF. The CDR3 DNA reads TGTGCCAGCAGCCTACTAGACAGCCAAGAGACCCAGTACTTC. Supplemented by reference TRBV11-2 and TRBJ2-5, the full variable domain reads EAGVAQSPRYKIIEKRQSVAFWCNPISGHATLYWYQQILGQGPKLLIQFQNNGVVDDSQLPKDRFSAERLKGVDSTLKIQPAKLEDSAVYLCASSLLDSQETQYFGPGTRLLVL.

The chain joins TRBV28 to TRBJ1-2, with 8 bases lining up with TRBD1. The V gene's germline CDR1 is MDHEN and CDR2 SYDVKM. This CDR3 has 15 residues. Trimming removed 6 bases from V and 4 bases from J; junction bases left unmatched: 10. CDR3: CASSLAGGSIYGYTF. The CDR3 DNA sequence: TGTGCCAGCAGCTTAGCAGGGGGCAGTATCTATGGCTACACCTTC.

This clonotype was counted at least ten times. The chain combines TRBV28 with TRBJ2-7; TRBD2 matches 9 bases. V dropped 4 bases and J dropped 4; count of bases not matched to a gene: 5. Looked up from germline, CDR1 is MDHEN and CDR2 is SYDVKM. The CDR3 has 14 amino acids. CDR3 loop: CASSSLAGGYEQYF. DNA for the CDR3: TGTGCCAGCAGTTCGTTGGCGGGAGGGTACGAGCAGTACTTC.

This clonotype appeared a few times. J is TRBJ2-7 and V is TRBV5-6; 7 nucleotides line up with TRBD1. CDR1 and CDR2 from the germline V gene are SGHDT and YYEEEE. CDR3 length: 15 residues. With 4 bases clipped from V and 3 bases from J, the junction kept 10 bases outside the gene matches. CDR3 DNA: TGTGCCAGCAGCATTACCCGGACAGGCGGCTACGAGCAGTACTTC. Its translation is CASSITRTGGYEQYF.

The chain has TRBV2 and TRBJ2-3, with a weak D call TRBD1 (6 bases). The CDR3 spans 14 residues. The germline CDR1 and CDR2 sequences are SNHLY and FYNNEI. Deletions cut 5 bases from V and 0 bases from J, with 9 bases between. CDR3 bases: TGTGCCAGCAGTTCAGGGGAGAGCACAGATACGCAGTATTTT. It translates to CASSSGESTDTQYF.

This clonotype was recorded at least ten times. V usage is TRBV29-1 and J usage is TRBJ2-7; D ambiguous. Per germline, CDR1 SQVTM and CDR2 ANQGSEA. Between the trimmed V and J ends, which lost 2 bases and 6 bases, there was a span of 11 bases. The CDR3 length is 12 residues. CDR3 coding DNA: TGCAGCGTTGAAAGGATGTGGGGCGAGCAGTACTTC. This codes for CSVERMWGEQYF.

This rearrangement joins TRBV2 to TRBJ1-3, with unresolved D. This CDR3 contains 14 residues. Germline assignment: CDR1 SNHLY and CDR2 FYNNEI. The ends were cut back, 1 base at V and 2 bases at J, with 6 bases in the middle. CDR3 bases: TGTGCCAGCAGTGAAGGGGCGGCTGGAAACACCATATATTTT. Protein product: CASSEGAAGNTIYF.

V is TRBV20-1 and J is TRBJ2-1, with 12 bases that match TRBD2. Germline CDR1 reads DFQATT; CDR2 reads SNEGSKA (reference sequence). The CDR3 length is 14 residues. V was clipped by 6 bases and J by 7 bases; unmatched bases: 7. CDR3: CSATTSGRRNEQFF. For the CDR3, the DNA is TGCAGTGCAACTACTAGCGGGAGGCGGAATGAGCAGTTCTTC.